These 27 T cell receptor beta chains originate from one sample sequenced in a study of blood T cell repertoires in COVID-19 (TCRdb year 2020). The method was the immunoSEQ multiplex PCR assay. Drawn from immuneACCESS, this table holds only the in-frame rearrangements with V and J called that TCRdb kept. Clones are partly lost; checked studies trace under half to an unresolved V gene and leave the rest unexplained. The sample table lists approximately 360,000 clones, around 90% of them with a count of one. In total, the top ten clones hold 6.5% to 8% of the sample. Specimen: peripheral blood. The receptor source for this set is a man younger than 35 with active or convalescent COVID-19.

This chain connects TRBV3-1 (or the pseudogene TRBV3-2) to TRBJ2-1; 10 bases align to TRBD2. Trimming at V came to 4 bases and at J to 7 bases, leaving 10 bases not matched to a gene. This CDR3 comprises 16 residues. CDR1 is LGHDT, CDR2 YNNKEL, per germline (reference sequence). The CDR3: CASSPTQRGGRNEQFF. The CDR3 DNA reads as TGTGCCAGCAGCCCAACTCAGCGGGGGGGCCGGAATGAGCAGTTCTTC.

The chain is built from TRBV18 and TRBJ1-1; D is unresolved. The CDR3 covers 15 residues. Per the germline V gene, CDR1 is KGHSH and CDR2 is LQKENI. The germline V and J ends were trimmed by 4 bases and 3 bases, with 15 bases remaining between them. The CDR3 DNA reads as TGTGCCAGCTCACTGGGCTCTGCAATAGACACTGAAGCTTTCTTT. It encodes CASSLGSAIDTEAFF. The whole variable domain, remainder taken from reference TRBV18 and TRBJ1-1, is NAGVMQNPRHLVRRRGQEARLRCSPMKGHSHVYWYRQLPEEGLKFMVYLQKENIIDESGMPKERFSAEFPKEGPSILRIQQVVRGDSAAYFCASSLGSAIDTEAFFGQGTRLTVV.

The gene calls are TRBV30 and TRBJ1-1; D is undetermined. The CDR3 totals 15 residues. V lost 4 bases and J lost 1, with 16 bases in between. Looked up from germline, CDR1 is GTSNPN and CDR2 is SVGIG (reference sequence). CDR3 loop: CAWTYGSGANTEAFF. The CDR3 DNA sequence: TGTGCCTGGACCTACGGATCGGGAGCGAACACTGAAGCTTTCTTT.

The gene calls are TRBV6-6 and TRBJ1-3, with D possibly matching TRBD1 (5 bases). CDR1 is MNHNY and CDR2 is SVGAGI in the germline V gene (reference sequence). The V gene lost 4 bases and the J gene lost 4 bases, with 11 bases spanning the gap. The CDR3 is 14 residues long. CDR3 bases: TGTGCCAGCAGTTTAACAGGTTCCGGAAACACCATATATTTT. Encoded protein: CASSLTGSGNTIYF.

The CDR3 spells CASSLLGAETQYF. The CDR3, as DNA: TGTGCCAGCAGCTTACTGGGGGCAGAGACCCAGTACTTC. The chain joins TRBV11-2 to TRBJ2-5, with D tentatively TRBD1 (6 bases). Germline assignment: CDR1 SGHAT and CDR2 FQNNGV. V gave up 2 bases and J gave up 4 bases, with 8 bases separating them. This CDR3 spans 13 amino acids. The variable domain in full, completed from reference TRBV11-2 and TRBJ2-5, reads EAGVAQSPRYKIIEKRQSVAFWCNPISGHATLYWYQQILGQGPKLLIQFQNNGVVDDSQLPKDRFSAERLKGVDSTLKIQPAKLEDSAVYLCASSLLGAETQYFGPGTRLLVL.

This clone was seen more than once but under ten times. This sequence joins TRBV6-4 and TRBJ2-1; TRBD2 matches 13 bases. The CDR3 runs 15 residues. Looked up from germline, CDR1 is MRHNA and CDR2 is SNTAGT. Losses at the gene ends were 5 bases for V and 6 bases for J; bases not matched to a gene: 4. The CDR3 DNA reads TGTGCCAGCAGTAAAACTAGCGGGAGGGCCAATGAGCAGTTCTTC. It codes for CASSKTSGRANEQFF.

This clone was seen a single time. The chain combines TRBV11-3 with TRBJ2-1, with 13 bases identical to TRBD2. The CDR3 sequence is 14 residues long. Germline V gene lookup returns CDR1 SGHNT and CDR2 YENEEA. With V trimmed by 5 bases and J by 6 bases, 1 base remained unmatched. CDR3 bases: TGTGCCAGCAGCCGGACTAGCGGGAGCAATGAGCAGTTCTTC. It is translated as CASSRTSGSNEQFF.

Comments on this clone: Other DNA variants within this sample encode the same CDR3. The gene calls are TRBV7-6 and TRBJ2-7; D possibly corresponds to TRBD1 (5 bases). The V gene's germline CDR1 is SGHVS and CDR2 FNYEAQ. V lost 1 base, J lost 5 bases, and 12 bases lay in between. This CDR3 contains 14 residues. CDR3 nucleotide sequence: TGTGCCAGCAGCTTAGAGGTCAGCAGGGACGAGCAGTACTTC. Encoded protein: CASSLEVSRDEQYF.

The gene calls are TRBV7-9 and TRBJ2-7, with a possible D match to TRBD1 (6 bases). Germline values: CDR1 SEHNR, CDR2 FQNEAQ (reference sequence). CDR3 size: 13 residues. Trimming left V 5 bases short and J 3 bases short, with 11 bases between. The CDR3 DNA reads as TGTGCCAGCAGCCCAGGACAGAGCTACGAGCAGTACTTC. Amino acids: CASSPGQSYEQYF.

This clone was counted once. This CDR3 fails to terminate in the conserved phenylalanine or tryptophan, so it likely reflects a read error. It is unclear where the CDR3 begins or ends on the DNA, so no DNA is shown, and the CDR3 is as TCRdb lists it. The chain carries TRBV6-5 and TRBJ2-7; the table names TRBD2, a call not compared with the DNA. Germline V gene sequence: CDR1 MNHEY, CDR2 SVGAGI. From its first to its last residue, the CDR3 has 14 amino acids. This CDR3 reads CASSYSGGANPLEI.

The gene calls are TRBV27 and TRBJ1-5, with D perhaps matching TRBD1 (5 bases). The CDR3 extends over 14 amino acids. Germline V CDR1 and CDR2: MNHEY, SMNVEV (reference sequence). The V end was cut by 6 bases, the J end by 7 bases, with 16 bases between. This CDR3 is CASSWARANQPQHF. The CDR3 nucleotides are TGTGCCAGCAGCTGGGCCAGGGCCAACCAGCCCCAGCATTTT.

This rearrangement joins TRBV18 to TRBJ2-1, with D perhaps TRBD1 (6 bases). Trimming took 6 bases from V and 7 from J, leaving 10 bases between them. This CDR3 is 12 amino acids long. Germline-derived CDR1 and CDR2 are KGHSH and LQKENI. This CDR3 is CASSLDRNEQFF. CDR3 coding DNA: TGTGCCAGCTCCTTAGACAGGAATGAGCAGTTCTTC.

Here the CDR3 DNA reads TGTGCCAGCTCACCAGGAGGGGCGGACTATGGCTACACCTTC. Its translation: CASSPGGADYGYTF. The chain links TRBV18 to TRBJ1-2; D is possibly TRBD1 (5 bases). Deletions cut 2 bases from V and 3 bases from J, with 10 bases between. The germline V gene has CDR1 KGHSH and CDR2 LQKENI. The CDR3 is made up of 14 amino acids.

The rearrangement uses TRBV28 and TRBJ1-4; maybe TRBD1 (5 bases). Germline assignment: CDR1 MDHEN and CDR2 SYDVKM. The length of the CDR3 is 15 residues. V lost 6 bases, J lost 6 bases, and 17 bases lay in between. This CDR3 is CASSPVGQGYEKLFF. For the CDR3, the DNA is TGTGCCAGCAGCCCAGTCGGGCAGGGCTATGAAAAACTGTTTTTT.

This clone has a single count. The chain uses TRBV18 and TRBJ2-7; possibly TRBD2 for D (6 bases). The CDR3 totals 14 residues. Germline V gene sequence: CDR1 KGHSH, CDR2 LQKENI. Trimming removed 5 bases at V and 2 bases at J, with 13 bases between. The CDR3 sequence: CASSSSGLTYEQYF. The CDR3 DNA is TGTGCCAGCTCATCGTCGGGACTCACCTACGAGCAGTACTTC. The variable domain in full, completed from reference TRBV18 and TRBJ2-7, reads NAGVMQNPRHLVRRRGQEARLRCSPMKGHSHVYWYRQLPEEGLKFMVYLQKENIIDESGMPKERFSAEFPKEGPSILRIQQVVRGDSAAYFCASSSSGLTYEQYFGPGTRLTVT.

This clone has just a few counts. The CDR3 nucleotides read TGTGCCAGCAACCAGGGTGGGAATTCACCCCTCCACTTT. Translating it yields CASNQGGNSPLHF. The rearrangement uses TRBV6-5 and TRBJ1-6; D perhaps matches TRBD1 (5 bases). The germline CDR1 and CDR2 sequences are MNHEY and SVGAGI. This CDR3 is 13 amino acids long. Deletions cut 7 bases from V and 7 bases from J, with 11 bases between.

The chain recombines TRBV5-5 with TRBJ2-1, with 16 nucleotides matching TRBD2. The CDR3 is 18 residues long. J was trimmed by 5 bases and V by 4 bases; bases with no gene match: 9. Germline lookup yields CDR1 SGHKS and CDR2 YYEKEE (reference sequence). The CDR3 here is CASSDGTGTSGRDNEQFF. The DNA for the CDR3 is TGTGCCAGCAGCGACGGGACGGGGACTAGCGGGAGGGACAATGAGCAGTTCTTC.

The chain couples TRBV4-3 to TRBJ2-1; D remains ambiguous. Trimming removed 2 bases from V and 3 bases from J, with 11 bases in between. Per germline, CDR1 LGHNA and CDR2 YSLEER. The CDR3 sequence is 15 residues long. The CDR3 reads CASSQLAGYYNEQFF. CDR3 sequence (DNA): TGCGCCAGCAGCCAACTCGCCGGGTACTACAATGAGCAGTTCTTC.

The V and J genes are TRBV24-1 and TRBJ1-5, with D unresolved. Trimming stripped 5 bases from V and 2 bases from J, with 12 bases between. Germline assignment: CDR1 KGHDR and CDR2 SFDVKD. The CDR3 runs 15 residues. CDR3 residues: CATSVAAGGNQPQHF. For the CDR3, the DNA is TGTGCCACCAGTGTGGCCGCGGGAGGCAATCAGCCCCAGCATTTT.

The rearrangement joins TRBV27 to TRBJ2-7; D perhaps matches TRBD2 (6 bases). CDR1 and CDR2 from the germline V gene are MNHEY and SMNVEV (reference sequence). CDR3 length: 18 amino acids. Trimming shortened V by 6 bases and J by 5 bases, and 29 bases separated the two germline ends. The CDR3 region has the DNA TGTGCCAGCAGCCCTCGGCCGCCCCAAACTGGGGGGTCCCACGAGCAGTACTTC. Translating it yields CASSPRPPQTGGSHEQYF.

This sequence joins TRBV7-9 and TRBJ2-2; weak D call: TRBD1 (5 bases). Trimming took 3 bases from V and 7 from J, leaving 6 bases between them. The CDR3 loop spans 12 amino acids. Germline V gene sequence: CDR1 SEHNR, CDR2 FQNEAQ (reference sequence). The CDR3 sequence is CASSFDSGELFF. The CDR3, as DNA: TGTGCCAGCAGCTTTGACAGCGGGGAGCTGTTTTTT. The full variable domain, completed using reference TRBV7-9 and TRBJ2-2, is DTGVSQNPRHKITKRGQNVTFRCDPISEHNRLYWYRQTLGQGPEFLTYFQNEAQLEKSRLLSDRFSAERPKGSFSTLEIQRTEQGDSAMYLCASSFDSGELFFGEGSRLTVL.

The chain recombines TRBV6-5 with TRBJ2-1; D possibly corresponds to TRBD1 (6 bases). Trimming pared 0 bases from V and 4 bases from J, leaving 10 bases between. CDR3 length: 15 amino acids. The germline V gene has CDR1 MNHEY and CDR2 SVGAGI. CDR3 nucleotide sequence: TGTGCCAGCAGTTACTCGAACAGGGAATACAATGAGCAGTTCTTC. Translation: CASSYSNREYNEQFF.

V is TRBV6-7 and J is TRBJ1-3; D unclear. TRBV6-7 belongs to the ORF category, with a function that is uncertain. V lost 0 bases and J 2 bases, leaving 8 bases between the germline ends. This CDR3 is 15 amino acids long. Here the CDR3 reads CASSYSSGTGNTIYF. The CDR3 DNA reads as TGTGCCAGCAGTTACTCTTCGGGGACTGGAAACACCATATATTTT.

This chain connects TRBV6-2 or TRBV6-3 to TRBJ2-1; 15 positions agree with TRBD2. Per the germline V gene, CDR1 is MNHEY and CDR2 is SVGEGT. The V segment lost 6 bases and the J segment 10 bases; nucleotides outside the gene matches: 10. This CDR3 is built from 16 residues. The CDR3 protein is CASSSWTSGGAFEQFF. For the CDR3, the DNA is TGTGCCAGCAGCTCATGGACTAGCGGGGGGGCCTTCGAGCAGTTCTTC.

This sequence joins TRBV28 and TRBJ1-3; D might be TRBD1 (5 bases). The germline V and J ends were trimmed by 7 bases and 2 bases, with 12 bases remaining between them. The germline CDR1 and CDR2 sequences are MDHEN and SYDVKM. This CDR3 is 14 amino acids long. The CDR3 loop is CASTPGGTGNTIYF. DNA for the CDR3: TGTGCCAGCACCCCCGGGGGTACTGGAAACACCATATATTTT.

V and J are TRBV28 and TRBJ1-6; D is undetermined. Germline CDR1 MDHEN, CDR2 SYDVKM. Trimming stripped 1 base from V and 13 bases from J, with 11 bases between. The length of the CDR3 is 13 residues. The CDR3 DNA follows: TGTGCCAGCAGTTTATTAGATCCATCGCCCCTCCACTTT. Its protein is CASSLLDPSPLHF.

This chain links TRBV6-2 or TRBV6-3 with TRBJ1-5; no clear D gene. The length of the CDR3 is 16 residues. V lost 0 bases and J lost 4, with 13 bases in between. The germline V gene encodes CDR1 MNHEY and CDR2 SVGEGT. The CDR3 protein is CASSYSIFGGNQPQHF. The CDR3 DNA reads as TGTGCCAGCAGTTACTCGATATTTGGAGGGAATCAGCCCCAGCATTTT.